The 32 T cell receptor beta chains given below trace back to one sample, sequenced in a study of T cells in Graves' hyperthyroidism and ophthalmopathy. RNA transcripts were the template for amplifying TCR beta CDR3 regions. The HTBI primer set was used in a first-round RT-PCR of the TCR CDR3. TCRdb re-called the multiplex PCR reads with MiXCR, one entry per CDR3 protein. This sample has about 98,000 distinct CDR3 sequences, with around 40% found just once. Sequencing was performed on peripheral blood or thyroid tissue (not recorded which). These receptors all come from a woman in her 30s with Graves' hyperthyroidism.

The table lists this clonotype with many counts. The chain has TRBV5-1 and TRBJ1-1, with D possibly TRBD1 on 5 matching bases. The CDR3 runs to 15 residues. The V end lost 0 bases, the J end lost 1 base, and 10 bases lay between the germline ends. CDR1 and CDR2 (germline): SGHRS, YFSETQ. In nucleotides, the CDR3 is TGCGCCAGCAGCTTGGAGGCAGGGCGGAACACTGAAGCTTTCTTT. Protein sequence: CASSLEAGRNTEAFF.

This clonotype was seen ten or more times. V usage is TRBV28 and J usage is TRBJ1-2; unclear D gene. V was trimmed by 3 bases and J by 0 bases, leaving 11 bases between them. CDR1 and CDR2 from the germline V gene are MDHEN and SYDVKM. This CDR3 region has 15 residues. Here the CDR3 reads CASSFWRRANYGYTF. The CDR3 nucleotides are TGTGCCAGCAGTTTTTGGAGACGGGCTAACTATGGCTACACCTTC.

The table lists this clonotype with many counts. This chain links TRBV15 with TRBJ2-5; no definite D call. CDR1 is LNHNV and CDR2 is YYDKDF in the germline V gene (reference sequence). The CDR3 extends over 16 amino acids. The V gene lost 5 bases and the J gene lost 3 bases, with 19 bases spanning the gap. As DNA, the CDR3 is TGTGCCACCAGCCAAAACGAGAAACATACCAAAGAGACCCAGTACTTC. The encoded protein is CATSQNEKHTKETQYF.

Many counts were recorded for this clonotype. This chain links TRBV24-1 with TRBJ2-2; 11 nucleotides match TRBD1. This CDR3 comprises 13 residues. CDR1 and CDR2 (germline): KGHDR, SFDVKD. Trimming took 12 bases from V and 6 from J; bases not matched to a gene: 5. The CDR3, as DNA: TGTGCCTCCCGGGACAGGGGGGCCGGGGAGCTGTTTTTT. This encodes CASRDRGAGELFF.

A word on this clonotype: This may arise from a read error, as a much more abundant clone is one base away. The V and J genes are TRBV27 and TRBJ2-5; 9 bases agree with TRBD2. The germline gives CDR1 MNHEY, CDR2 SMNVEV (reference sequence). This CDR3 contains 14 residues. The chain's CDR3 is CACSKTSGEETQYF. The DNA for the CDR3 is TGTGCCTGCAGTAAGACTAGCGGTGAAGAGACCCAGTACTTC.

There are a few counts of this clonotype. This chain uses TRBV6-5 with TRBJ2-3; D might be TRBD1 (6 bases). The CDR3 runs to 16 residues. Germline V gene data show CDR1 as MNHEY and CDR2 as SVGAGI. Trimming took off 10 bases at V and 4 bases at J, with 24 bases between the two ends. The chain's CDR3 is CATEFPGTPNPDTQYF. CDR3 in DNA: TGTGCCACCGAGTTTCCGGGGACACCTAACCCAGATACGCAGTATTTT.

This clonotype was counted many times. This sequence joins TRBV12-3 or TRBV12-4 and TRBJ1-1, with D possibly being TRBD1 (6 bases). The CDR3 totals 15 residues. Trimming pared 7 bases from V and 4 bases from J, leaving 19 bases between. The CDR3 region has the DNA TGTGCCAGCACCTTATCTGGGGGCGCGGGCACTGAAGCTTTCTTT. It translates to CASTLSGGAGTEAFF.

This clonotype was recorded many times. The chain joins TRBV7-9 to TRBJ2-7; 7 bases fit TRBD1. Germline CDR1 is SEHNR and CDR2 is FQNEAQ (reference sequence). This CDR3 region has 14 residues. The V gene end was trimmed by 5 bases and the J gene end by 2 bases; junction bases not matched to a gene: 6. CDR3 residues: CASSLMTGTYEQYF. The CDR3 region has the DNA TGTGCCAGCAGCCTCATGACAGGGACCTACGAGCAGTACTTC.

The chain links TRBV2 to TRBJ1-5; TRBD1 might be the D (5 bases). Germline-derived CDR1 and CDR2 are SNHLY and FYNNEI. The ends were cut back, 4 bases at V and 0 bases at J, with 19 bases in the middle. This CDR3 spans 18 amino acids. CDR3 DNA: TGTGCCAGCAGTGCCATCGGGCCGCCGGGGGTTAGCAATCAGCCCCAGCATTTT. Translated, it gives CASSAIGPPGVSNQPQHF.

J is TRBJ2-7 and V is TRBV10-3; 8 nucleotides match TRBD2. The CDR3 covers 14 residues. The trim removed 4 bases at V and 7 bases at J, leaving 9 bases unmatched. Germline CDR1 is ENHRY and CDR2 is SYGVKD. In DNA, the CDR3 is TGTGCCATCAGTGTGTCTAGCGGGCTAGGGGAGCAGTACTTC. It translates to CAISVSSGLGEQYF.

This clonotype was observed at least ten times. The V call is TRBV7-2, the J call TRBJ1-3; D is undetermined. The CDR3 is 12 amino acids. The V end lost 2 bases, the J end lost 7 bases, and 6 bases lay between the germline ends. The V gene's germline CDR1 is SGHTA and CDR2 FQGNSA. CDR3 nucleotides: TGTGCCAGCAGCTTATACAAGAACACCATATATTTT. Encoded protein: CASSLYKNTIYF.

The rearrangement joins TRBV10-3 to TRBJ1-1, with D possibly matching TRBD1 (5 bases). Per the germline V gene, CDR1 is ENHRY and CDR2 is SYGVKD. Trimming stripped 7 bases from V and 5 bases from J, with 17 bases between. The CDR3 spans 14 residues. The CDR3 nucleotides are TGTGCCATCACTAGACAGAGAGTAAAGACTGAAGCTTTCTTT. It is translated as CAITRQRVKTEAFF.

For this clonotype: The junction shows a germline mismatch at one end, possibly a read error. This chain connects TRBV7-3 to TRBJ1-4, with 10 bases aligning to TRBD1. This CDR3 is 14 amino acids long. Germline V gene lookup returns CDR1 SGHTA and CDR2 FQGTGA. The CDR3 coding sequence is TGTGCCAGCAGCTTGGGGACAGGGGATGAAAAACTGCTTTTT. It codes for CASSLGTGDEKLLF.

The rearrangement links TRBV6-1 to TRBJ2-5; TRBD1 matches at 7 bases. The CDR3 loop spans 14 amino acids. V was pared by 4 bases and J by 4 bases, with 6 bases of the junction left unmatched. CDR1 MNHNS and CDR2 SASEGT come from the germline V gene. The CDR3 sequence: CASSGQGVGETQYF. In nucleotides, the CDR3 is TGTGCCAGCAGTGGACAGGGAGTAGGAGAGACCCAGTACTTC.

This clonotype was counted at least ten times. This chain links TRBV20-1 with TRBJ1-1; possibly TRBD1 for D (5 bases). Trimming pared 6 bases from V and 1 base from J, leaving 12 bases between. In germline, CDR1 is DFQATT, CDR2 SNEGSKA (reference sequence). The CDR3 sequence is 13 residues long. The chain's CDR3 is CSAVTVANTEAFF. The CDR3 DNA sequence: TGCAGTGCGGTGACAGTCGCGAACACTGAAGCTTTCTTT.

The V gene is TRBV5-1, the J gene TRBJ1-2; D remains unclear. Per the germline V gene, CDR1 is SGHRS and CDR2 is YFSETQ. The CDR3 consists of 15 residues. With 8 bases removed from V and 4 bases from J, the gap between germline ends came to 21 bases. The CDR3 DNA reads TGCGCCAGTAGCCCTACAGCGTCCTACTCCTATGGCTACACCTTC. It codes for CASSPTASYSYGYTF.

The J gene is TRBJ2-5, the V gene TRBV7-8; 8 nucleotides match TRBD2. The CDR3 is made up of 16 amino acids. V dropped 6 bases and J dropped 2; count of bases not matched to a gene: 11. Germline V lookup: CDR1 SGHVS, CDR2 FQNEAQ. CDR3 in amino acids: CASSSISRGGQETQYF. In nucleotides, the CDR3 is TGTGCCAGCAGTTCTATAAGTCGGGGGGGTCAAGAGACCCAGTACTTC.

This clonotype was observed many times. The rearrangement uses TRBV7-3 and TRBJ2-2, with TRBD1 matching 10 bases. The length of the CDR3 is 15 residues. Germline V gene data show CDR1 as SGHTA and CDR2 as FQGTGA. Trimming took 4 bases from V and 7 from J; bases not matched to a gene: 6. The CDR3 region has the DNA TGTGCCAGCAGCTCCGAGGGACAGGGGATCGGGGAGCTGTTTTTT. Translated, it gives CASSSEGQGIGELFF.

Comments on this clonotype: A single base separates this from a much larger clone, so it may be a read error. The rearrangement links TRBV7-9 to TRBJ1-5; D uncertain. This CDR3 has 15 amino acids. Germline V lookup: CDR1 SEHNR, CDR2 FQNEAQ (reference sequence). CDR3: CASSQAYARRNPQHF. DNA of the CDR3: TGCGCCAGCAGCCAAGCATATGCCCGTCGGAACCCCCAGCATTTT.

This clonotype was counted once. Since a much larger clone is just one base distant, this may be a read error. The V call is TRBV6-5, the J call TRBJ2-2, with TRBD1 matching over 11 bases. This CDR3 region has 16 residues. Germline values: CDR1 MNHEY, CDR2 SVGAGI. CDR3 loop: CAGRRRTGGDTGELFF. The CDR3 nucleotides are TGTGCCGGCAGGAGGCGGACAGGGGGCGACACCGGGGAGCTGTTTTTT.

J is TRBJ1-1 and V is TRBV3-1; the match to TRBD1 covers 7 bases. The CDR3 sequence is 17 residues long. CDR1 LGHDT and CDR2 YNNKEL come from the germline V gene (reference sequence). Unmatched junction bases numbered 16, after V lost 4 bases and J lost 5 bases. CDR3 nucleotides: TGTGCCAGCAGCCTTAAATTCGGGACAGCCTTGGGTACTGAAGCTTTCTTT. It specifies CASSLKFGTALGTEAFF.

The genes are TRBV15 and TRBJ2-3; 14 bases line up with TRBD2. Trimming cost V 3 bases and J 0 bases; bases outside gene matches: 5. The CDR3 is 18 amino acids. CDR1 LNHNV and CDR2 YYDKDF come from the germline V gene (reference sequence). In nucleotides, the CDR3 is TGTGCCACCAGCAGTGTCGGACTAGCGGGAGGTAGCACAGATACGCAGTATTTT. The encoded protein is CATSSVGLAGGSTDTQYF.

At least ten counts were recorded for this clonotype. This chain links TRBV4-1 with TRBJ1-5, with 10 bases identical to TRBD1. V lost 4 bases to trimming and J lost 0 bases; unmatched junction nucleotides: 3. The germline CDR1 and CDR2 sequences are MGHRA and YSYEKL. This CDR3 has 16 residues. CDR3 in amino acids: CASSRGQGGSNQPQHF. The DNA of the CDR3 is TGCGCCAGCAGCCGAGGACAGGGGGGTAGCAATCAGCCCCAGCATTTT.

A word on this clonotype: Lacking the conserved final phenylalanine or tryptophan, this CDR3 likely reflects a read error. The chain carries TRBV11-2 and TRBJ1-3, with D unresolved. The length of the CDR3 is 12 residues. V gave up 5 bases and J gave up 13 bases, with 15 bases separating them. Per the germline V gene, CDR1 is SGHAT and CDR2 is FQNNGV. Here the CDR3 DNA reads TGTGCCAGCAGCCATAGCGCCAGAAAAATATATCTT. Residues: CASSHSARKIYL.

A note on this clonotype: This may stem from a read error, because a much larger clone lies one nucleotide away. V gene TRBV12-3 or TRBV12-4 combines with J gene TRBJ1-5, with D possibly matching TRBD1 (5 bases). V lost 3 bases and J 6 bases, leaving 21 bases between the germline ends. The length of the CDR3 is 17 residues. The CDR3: CASSFSRTPGRAQPQHF. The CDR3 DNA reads TGTGCCAGCAGTTTTAGCAGGACTCCGGGGCGTGCTCAGCCCCAGCATTTT.

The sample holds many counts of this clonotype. CDR3 DNA: TGTGCCAGCAGTTACTCAATCAGTCCCTCTGGAAACACCATATATTTT. This translates into CASSYSISPSGNTIYF. This chain links TRBV6-6 with TRBJ1-3; unclear D gene. Trimming pared 0 bases from V and 0 bases from J, leaving 9 bases between. Germline assignment: CDR1 MNHNY and CDR2 SVGAGI (reference sequence). The CDR3 runs to 16 residues.

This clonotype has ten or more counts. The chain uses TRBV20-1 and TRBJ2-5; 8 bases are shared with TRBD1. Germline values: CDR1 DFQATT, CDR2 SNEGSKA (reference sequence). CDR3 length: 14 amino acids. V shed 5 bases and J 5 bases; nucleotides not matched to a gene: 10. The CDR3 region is CSAWSDRALETQYF. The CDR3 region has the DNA TGCAGTGCTTGGTCGGACAGGGCGCTTGAGACCCAGTACTTC.

The chain's CDR3 is CSAKGLAGGQETQYF. The CDR3 DNA sequence: TGCAGTGCTAAGGGACTAGCGGGAGGCCAAGAGACCCAGTACTTC. The chain carries TRBV20-1 and TRBJ2-5; TRBD2 aligns across 15 bases. CDR1 DFQATT and CDR2 SNEGSKA come from the germline V gene (reference sequence). V lost 4 bases to trimming and J lost 1 base; unmatched junction nucleotides: 1. CDR3 length: 15 amino acids.

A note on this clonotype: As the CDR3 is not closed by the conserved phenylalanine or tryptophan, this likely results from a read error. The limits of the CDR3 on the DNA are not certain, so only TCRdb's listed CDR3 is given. The CDR3 protein is CAISLLLLNEKLSS. The chain uses TRBV7-9 and TRBJ1-4. The CDR3 contains 14 residues when both ends are counted. The germline CDR1 and CDR2 sequences are SEHNR and FQNEAQ (reference sequence).

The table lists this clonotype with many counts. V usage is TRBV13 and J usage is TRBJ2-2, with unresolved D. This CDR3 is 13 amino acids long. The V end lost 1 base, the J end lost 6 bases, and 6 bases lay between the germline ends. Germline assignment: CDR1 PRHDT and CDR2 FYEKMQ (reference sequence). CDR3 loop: CASSLDRPGELFF. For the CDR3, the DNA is TGTGCCAGCAGCTTAGACCGGCCCGGGGAGCTGTTTTTT.

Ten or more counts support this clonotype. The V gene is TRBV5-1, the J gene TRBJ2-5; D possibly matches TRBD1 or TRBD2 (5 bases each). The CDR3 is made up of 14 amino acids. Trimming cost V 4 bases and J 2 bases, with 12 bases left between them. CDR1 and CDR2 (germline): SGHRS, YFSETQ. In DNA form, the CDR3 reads TGCGCCAGCAGCCCAGGGACGGAACAAGAGACCCAGTACTTC. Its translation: CASSPGTEQETQYF.

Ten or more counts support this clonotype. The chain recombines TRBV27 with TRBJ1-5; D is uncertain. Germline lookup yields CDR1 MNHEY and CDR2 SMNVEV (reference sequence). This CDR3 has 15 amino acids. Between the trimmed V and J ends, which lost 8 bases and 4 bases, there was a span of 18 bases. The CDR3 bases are TGTGCCAGCCCCCCTGGTCGAGTGAGTAATCAGCCCCAGCATTTT. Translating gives CASPPGRVSNQPQHF.